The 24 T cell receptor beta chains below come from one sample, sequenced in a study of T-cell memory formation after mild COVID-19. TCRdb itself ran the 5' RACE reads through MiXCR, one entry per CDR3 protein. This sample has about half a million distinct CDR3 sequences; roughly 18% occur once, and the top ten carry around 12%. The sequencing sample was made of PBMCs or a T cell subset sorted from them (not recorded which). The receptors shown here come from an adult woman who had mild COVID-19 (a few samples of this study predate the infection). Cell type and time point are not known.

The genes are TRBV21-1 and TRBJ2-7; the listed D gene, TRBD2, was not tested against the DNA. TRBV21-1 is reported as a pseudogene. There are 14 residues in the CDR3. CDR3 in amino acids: CASSKESGGYEQYF. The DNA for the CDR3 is TGTGCCAGCAGCAAAGAGAGCGGGGGTTACGAGCAGTACTTC.

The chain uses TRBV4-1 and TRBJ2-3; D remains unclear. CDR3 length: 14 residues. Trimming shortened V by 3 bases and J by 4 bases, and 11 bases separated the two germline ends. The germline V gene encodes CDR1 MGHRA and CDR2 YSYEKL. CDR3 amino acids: CASSHATWSDTQYF. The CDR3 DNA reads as TGCGCCAGCAGCCACGCTACTTGGTCAGATACGCAGTATTTT.

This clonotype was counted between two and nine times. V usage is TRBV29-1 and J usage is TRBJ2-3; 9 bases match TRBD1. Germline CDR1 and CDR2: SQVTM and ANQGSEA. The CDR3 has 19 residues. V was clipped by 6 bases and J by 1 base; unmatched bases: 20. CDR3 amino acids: CSVVPGTGFGTARTDTQYF. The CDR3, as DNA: TGCAGCGTCGTCCCCGGGACAGGGTTTGGTACGGCCCGCACAGATACGCAGTATTTT.

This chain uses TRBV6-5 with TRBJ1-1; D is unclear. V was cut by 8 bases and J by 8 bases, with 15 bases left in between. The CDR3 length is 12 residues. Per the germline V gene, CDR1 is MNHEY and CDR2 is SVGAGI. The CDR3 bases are TGTGCCAGCGGACTTTTAAGTGAAGAAGCTTTCTTT. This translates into CASGLLSEEAFF.

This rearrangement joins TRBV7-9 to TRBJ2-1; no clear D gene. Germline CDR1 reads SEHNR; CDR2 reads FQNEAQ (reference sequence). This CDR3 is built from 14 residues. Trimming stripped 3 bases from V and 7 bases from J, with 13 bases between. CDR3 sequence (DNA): TGTGCCAGCAGCTTCCAACCCCCGAGGAATGAGCAGTTCTTC. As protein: CASSFQPPRNEQFF.

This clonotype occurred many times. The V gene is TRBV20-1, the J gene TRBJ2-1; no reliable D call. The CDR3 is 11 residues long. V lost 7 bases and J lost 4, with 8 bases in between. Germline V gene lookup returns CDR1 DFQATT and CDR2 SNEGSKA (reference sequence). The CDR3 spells CSGTGYNEQFF. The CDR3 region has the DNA TGCAGTGGTACGGGTTACAATGAGCAGTTCTTC.

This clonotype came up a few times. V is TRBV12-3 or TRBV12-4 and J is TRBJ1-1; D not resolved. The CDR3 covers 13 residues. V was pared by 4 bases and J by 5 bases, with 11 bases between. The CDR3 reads CASSSTRRTEAFF. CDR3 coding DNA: TGTGCCAGCAGTTCTACCAGGCGGACTGAAGCTTTCTTT.

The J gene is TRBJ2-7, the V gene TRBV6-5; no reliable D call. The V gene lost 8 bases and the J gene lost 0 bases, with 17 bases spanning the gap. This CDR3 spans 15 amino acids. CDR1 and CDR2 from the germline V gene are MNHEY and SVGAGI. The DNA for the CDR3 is TGTGCCAGCGGCGTCCTGGGCTTCCGCTCCTACGAGCAGTACTTC. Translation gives CASGVLGFRSYEQYF.

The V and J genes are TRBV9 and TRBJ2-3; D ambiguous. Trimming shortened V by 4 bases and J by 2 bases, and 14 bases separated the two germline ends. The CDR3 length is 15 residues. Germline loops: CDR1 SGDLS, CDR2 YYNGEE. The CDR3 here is CASSLGPRSTDTQYF. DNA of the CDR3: TGTGCCAGCAGCTTAGGGCCCAGGTCCACAGATACGCAGTATTTT.

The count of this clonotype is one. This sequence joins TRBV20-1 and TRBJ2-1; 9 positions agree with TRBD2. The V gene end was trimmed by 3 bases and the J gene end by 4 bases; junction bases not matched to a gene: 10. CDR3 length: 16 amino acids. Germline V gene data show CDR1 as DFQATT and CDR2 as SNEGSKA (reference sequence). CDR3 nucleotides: TGCAGTGCTAGTGCCCTACAGCGGGAGGTTTACAATGAGCAGTTCTTC. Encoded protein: CSASALQREVYNEQFF.

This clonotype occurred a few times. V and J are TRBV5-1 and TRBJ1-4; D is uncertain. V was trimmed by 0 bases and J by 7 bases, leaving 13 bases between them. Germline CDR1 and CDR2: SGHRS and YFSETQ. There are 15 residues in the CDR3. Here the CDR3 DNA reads TGCGCCAGCAGCTTGGAAAAAGCCAATAGTGAAAAACTGTTTTTT. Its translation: CASSLEKANSEKLFF.

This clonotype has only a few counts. CDR3 sequence reads: CSATGTGAATNEKLFF. The CDR3 region has the DNA TGCAGTGCTACCGGAACAGGGGCCGCAACTAATGAAAAACTGTTTTTT. This chain uses TRBV20-1 with TRBJ1-4; 7 nucleotides align to TRBD1. This CDR3 comprises 16 residues. J was trimmed by 0 bases and V by 4 bases; bases with no gene match: 8. Germline CDR1 and CDR2: DFQATT and SNEGSKA (reference sequence).

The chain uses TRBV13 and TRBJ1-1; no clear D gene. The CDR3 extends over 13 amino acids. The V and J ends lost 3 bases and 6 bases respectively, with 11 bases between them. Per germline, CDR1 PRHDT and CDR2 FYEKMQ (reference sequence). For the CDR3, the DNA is TGTGCCAGCAGCTTCGGGTTATCAGCTGAAGCTTTCTTT. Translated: CASSFGLSAEAFF.

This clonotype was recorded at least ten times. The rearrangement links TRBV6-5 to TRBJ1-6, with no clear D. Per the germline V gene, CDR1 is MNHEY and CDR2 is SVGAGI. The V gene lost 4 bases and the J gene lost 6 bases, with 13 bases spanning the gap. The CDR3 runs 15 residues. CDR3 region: CASSSRPARNSPLHF. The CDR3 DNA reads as TGTGCCAGCAGTTCCCGACCTGCACGTAATTCACCCCTCCACTTT.

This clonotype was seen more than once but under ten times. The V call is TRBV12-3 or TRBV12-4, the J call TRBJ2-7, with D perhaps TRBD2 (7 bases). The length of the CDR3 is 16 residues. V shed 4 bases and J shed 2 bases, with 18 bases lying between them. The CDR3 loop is CASSSAGGANTYEQYF. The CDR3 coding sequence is TGTGCCAGCAGTTCCGCTGGGGGGGCCAACACCTACGAGCAGTACTTC.

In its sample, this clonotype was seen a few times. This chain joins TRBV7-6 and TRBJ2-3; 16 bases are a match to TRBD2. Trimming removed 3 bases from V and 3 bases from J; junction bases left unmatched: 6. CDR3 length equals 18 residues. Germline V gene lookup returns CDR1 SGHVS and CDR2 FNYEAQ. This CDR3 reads CASSLGTSGGAGTDTQYF. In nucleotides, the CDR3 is TGTGCCAGCAGCTTGGGGACTAGCGGGGGGGCCGGTACAGATACGCAGTATTTT.

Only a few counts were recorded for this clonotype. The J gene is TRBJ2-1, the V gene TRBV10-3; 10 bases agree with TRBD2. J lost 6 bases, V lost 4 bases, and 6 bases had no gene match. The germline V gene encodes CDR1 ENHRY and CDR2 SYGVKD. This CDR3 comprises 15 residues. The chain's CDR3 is CAISALAGVGNEQFF. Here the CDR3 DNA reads TGTGCCATCAGTGCGCTAGCGGGAGTGGGCAATGAGCAGTTCTTC.

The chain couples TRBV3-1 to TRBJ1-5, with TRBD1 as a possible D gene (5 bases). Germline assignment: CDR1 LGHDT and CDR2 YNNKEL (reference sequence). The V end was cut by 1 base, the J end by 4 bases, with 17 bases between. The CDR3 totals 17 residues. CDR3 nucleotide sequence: TGTGCCAGCAGCCAAGGGATCACCGGGACCAGGAATCAGCCCCAGCATTTT. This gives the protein CASSQGITGTRNQPQHF.

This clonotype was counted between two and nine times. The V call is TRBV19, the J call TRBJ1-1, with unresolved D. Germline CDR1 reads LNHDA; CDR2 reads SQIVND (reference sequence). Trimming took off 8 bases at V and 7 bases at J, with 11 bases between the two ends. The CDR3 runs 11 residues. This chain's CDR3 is CASPSGNEAFF. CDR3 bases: TGTGCCAGTCCATCGGGGAATGAAGCTTTCTTT. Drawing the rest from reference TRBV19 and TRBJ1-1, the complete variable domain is DGGITQSPKYLFRKEGQNVTLSCEQNLNHDAMYWYRQDPGQGLRLIYYSQIVNDFQKGDIAEGYSVSREKKESFPLTVTSAQKNPTAFYLCASPSGNEAFFGQGTRLTVV.

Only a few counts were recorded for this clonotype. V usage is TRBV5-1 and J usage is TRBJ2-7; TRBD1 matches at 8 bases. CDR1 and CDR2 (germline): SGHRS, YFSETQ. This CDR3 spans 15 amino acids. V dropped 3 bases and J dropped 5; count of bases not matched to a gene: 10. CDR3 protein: CASSSPETGGHEQYF. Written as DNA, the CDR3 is TGCGCCAGCAGCTCGCCTGAAACAGGGGGTCACGAGCAGTACTTC. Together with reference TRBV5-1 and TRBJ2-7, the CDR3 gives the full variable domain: KAGVTQTPRYLIKTRGQQVTLSCSPISGHRSVSWYQQTPGQGLQFLFEYFSETQRNKGNFPGRFSGRQFSNSRSEMNVSTLELGDSALYLCASSSPETGGHEQYFGPGTRLTVT.

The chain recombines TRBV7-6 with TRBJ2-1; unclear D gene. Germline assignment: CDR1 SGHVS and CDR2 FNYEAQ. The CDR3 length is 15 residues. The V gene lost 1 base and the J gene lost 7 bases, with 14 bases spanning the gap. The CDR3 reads CASSLEIGWSNEQFF. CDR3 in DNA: TGTGCCAGCAGCTTAGAGATTGGTTGGTCGAATGAGCAGTTCTTC. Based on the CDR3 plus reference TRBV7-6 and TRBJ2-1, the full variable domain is GAGVSQSPRYKVTKRGQDVALRCDPISGHVSLYWYRQALGQGPEFLTYFNYEAQQDKSGLPNDRFSAERPEGSISTLTIQRTEQRDSAMYRCASSLEIGWSNEQFFGPGTRLTVL.

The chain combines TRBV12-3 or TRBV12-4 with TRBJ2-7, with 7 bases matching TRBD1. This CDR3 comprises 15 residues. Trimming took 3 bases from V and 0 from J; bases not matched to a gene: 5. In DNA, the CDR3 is TGTGCCAGCAGTTTTCGAGGGGGCAGCTCCTACGAGCAGTACTTC. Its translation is CASSFRGGSSYEQYF.

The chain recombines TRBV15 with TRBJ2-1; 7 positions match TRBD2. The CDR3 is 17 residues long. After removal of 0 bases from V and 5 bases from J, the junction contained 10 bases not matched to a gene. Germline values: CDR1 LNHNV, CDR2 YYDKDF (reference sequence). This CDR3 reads CATSRDWSVLANNEQFF. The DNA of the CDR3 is TGTGCCACCAGCAGAGATTGGTCGGTACTAGCGAACAATGAGCAGTTCTTC.

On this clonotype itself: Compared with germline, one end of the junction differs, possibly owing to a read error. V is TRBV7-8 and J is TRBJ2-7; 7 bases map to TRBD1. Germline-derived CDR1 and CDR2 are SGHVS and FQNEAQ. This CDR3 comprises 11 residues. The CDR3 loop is CASSSPGQRHF. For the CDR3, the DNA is TGTGCCAGCAGCTCACCGGGACAGCGACACTTC.